This T cell receptor (beta chain) was obtained from a study of cytotoxic CD8 clonotypes in ibrutinib-treated CLL. At the level of the study: Partial response was seen in approximately 25 patients and complete response in 2; after median around 72 months, approximately 14 stayed remitted, some 12 progressed. Findings of the study overall: Clonality showed a rise at ibrutinib response that reversed toward baseline at progression. Researchers report that baseline clonality outpaced age-matched healthy donors and tracked circulating CD8+ T-cell counts. Public clonotypes, rarely seen, contracted or held steady on treatment.

Regarding this clone: Antigen unknown.

Generated by immunoSEQ multiplex PCR, the TCRdb table keeps only in-frame clones and is missing some. Here the sample spans about 130,000 clones, 79% being singletons. This receptor was identified in a human donor with chronic lymphocytic leukemia. This sample comprised PBMCs, obtained after 12 months of ibrutinib treatment.

The CDR3 nucleotides read TGTGCCACCAGGGTGGAGGGAGGAACTGAAGCTTTCTTT. The encoded protein is CATRVEGGTEAFF. The rearrangement links TRBV10-3 to TRBJ1-1; TRBD1 is a possible D gene (5 bases). CDR1 and CDR2 from the germline V gene are ENHRY and SYGVKD. The ends were cut back, 10 bases at V and 5 bases at J, with 17 bases in the middle. The CDR3 has 13 amino acids.